A selection of T cell receptor beta chains follows, all from one sample in a study of cytomegalovirus exposure and HLA in healthy donors. Data came from immunoSEQ multiplex PCR; TCRdb stores just in-frame clones and leaves some out. This table holds about 250,000 clones, approximately 91% found once. Sequenced input: PBMCs. The receptors here all came from a girl aged 2-9 years in good health and CMV-seronegative. Both conserved end residues are part of each CDR3. The D gene is left open where the match is weak. Expanded clones are given a class, and other clones once, few, many or no size at all.

J gene	V gene	clone size	D gene	CDR3 DNA	CDR3 protein
TRBJ1-2	TRBV28	-	-	TGTGCCAGCAGTGTACGGGATTTCTATGGCTACACCTTC	CASSVRDFYGYTF
TRBJ1-2	TRBV2	-	TRBD1	TGTGCCAGCAATCCGGGACAGGCTTGGAATGGCTACACCTTC	CASNPGQAWNGYTF
TRBJ1-1	TRBV29-1	-	-	TGCAGCGTCCTGGGAGGTGGTGGGCCCGTGGTGACTGAAGCTTTCTTT	CSVLGGGGPVVTEAFF
TRBJ2-7	TRBV7-2	-	-	TGTGCCAGCAGCTATCGTCACGAGCAGTACTTC	CASSYRHEQYF
TRBJ1-3	TRBV7-2	-	TRBD1	TGTGCCAGCAGCCCCAGCCGGGACAGGGCAAACACCATATATTTT	CASSPSRDRANTIYF
TRBJ2-7	TRBV5-3	-	-	TGTGCCAGAAGTCAGGGAACTTGCCCTACGCTCTCCTACGAGCAGTACTTC	CARSQGTCPTLSYEQYF
TRBJ1-3	TRBV7-8	-	TRBD1	TGTGCCAGCAGCCCCGGGACAGGAGGAGGAAACACCATATATTTT	CASSPGTGGGNTIYF
TRBJ1-1	TRBV11-3	-	-	TGTGCCAGCAGCTTTGGTCAGGGCACTGAAGCTTTCTTT	CASSFGQGTEAFF
TRBJ2-2	TRBV5-1	-	TRBD1	TGCGCCAGCAGCTTGGGACAGGGCTTGAACACCGGGGAGCTGTTTTTT	CASSLGQGLNTGELFF
TRBJ2-1	TRBV2	-	-	TGTGCCAGCAGTGAAGCGCAGGGCTCCCCGACGGTCTTC	CASSEAQGSPTVF
TRBJ2-7	TRBV10-2	few	TRBD1	TGCGCCAGCAGTGAAACAATGGACAGGGGCTACGAGCAGTACTTC	CASSETMDRGYEQYF
TRBJ1-4	TRBV19	-	-	TGTGCCAGTAGTATAGTCCTTCATCCCTCCGGAAAACTGTTTTTT	CASSIVLHPSGKLFF
TRBJ2-7	TRBV18	-	TRBD1	TGTGCCAGCTCAACTCGGACAGGGAAAACCTACGAGCAGTACTTC	CASSTRTGKTYEQYF
TRBJ1-1	TRBV30	-	TRBD1	TGTGCCGCGACTCGACGACAGGGGAACACTGAAGCTTTCTTT	CAATRRQGNTEAFF
TRBJ2-7	TRBV9	-	-	TGTGCCAGCAGCGTAGGTCCTAACGACTACGAGCAGTACTTC	CASSVGPNDYEQYF
TRBJ2-1	TRBV27	few	TRBD1	TGTGCCAGCAGTGTAGACAGGGGCACCGACGAGCAGTTCTTC	CASSVDRGTDEQFF
TRBJ1-1	TRBV18	-	-	TGTGCCAGCTCACTCTCAGGGGCCAACACTGAAGCTTTCTTT	CASSLSGANTEAFF
TRBJ2-7	TRBV13	-	-	TGTGCCAGCAGCTTAGGCTTCAGTCAGGGGGGTAGCTACGAGCAGTACTTC	CASSLGFSQGGSYEQYF
TRBJ2-7	TRBV14	-	TRBD2	TGTGCCAGCAGCCAAGGGGGGGGGACCTTCTACGAGCAGTACTTC	CASSQGGGTFYEQYF
TRBJ2-5	TRBV5-1	-	TRBD2	TGCGCCAGCAGCCCAGGTACTAGCGGGAGTCAAGAGACCCAGTACTTC	CASSPGTSGSQETQYF
TRBJ1-2	TRBV10-2	-	-	TGCGCCAGCAGGGGAGGGGCGGGGAACTATGGCTACACCTTC	CASRGGAGNYGYTF
TRBJ2-6	TRBV9	-	-	TGTGCCAGCAGTGGCCAGGGAGGGGCCAACGTCCTGACTTTC	CASSGQGGANVLTF
TRBJ2-7	TRBV9	-	-	TGTGCCAGCGCCGGCAGGGACTCCTACGAGCAGTACTTC	CASAGRDSYEQYF
TRBJ2-5	TRBV7-3	-	TRBD1	TGTGCCAGCAGCTTCGGACAGGGATGGGAGACCCAGTACTTC	CASSFGQGWETQYF
TRBJ1-1	TRBV14	few	TRBD1	TGTGCCAGCAGCTCAACCTCGGGACAGGGGCCTTTGAGGACTGAAGCTTTCTTT	CASSSTSGQGPLRTEAFF
TRBJ2-2	TRBV6-5	-	TRBD2	TGTGCCAGCAGTCCCCCGGGACTAGCAGCCGGGGAGCTGTTTTTT	CASSPPGLAAGELFF
TRBJ1-4	TRBV6-6	-	-	TGTGCCAGCAGTTACTCGCCAGGGGCAACTAATGAAAAACTGTTTTTT	CASSYSPGATNEKLFF
TRBJ1-1	TRBV7-9	-	-	TGTGCCAGCAGCTTGCCAGGGATGAACACTGAAGCTTTCTTT	CASSLPGMNTEAFF
TRBJ1-4	TRBV5-1	-	TRBD1	TGCGCCAGCAGCCGGACAGGGGGAAATGAAAAACTGTTTTTT	CASSRTGGNEKLFF
TRBJ2-3	TRBV28	-	-	TGTGCCAGCAGTCCCCCACAGGGTGCGTTGGAGATAACAGATACGCAGTATTTT	CASSPPQGALEITDTQYF
TRBJ1-5	TRBV19	-	-	TGTGCCAGTAGTATAGTGCAGTATAGCAATCAGCCCCAGCATTTT	CASSIVQYSNQPQHF
TRBJ2-7	TRBV5-1	-	TRBD2	TGCGCCAGCAGCCCGACTAGCGGGAGGCAGTATGAGCAGTACTTC	CASSPTSGRQYEQYF
TRBJ2-1	TRBV2	-	-	TGTGCCATCTGGGGGGACGATGAGCAGTTCTTC	CAIWGDDEQFF
TRBJ1-5	TRBV21-1	-	-	TGTGCCAGCAGAAAACGGGGGGGCCTGTTGGGCAATCAGCCCCAGCATTTT	CASRKRGGLLGNQPQHF
TRBJ2-2	TRBV6-1	-	-	TGTGCCAGCAGTGAAGATCGGGACACCGGGGAGCTGTTTTTT	CASSEDRDTGELFF